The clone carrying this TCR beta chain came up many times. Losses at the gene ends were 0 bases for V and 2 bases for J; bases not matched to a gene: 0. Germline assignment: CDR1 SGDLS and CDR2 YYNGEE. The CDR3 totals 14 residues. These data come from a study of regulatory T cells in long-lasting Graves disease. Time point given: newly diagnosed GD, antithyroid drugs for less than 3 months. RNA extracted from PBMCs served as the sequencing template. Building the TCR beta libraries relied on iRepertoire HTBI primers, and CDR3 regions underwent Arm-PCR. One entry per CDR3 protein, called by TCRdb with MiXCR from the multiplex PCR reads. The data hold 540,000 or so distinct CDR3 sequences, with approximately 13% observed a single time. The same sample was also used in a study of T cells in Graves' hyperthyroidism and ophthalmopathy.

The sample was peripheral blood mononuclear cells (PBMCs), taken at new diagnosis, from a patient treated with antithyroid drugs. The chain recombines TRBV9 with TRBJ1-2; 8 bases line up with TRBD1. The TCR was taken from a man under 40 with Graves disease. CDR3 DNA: TGTGCCAGCAGCGTAGGGACAGGGAACTATGGCTACACCTTC. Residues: CASSVGTGNYGYTF.